This TCR beta chain appears in the sequencing data of a study of PD-1 blockade in classical Hodgkin lymphoma. Across the whole study: Patients in the cohort were put on intravenous nivolumab, 3 mg/kg every 2 weeks.

In regard to this clone: Its specificity is unknown.

Whole-study results and caveats: By C4D1, diversity of CD4+ TCRs had risen significantly, whereas that of CD8+ TCRs had not. Undefined causes, possibly disease activity or prior therapy, underlie the repertoire differences. Compared with healthy donors, newly diagnosed patients reportedly showed lower baseline TCR diversity.

Some clones are missing from TCRdb's copy, which holds only in-frame ones; the method was immunoSEQ multiplex PCR. The repertoire holds roughly 21,000 clones, with about three quarters as singletons. Time point given: cycle 4 day 1 (C4D1), after 6 weeks of nivolumab. There was relapse after autologous stem cell transplantation in every patient, and there was variation in brentuximab vedotin exposure. V was cut by 2 bases and J by 4 bases, with 14 bases left in between. Germline V gene sequence: CDR1 SGHAT, CDR2 FQNNGV. CDR3 length equals 16 residues. The V gene is TRBV11-2, the J gene TRBJ2-2; a possible D gene is TRBD1 (6 bases). This specimen consisted of peripheral blood mononuclear cells (PBMCs), obtained before the fourth cycle of nivolumab. The TCR comes from a human donor with classical Hodgkin lymphoma. The CDR3: CASSLIPGAGTGELFF. CDR3 nucleotide sequence: TGTGCCAGCAGCTTAATTCCAGGGGCAGGCACCGGGGAGCTGTTTTTT.